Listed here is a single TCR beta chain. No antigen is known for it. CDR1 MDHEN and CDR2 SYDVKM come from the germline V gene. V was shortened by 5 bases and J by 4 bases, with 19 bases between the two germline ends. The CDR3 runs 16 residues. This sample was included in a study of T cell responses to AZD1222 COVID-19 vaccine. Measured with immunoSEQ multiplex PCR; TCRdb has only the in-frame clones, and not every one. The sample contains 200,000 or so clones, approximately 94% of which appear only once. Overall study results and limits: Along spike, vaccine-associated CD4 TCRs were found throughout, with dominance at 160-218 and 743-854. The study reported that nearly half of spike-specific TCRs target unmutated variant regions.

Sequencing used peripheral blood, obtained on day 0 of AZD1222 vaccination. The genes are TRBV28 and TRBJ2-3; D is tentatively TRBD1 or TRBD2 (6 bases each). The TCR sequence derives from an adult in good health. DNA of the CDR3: TGTGCCAGCAGTCTCATTGGGGGGCAGGGGCCAGATACGCAGTATTTT. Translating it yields CASSLIGGQGPDTQYF.